This T cell receptor (beta chain) stems from a study of T cell responses to AZD1222 COVID-19 vaccine (dated by TCRdb to the early 2020s). In terms of the full investigation: Because spike-specific TCR depth and breadth did not differ between the two schedules, AZD1222 recipients who got a second dose at roughly 4 weeks were pooled with those who got a second dose at roughly 12 weeks. TCR sequencing covered roughly 230 trial participants: roughly 200 given two doses of AZD1222 and 26 given two doses of MenACWY control vaccine. Trial participants were enrolled by age into subgroups of 18-55, 56-69 and 70-plus years, and around 150, 28 and 57 TCR-sequenced participants, respectively, were included in these subgroups.

What the work shows at the level of the full study, not this receptor alone: Reportedly, close to half of the unique spike-specific TCRs recognized epitopes lying outside the regions that are mutated in the B.1.351 and B.1.1.7 variants. Only six AZD1222 recipients were SARS-CoV-2 seropositive at baseline, limiting conclusions about previously exposed vaccinees. The vaccine-associated CD4 TCRs covered the entire spike protein, and the dominant responses fell in regions 160-218 and 743-854. Most participants were white British and females outnumbered males, and the authors suggested that clonal diversity may have been underestimated. Because no samples from the day 14 peak response were available, repertoires could be characterized only after the peak T cell response. In the small 56-69-year group, the increase in depth fell short of significance, most likely because of low power. After two AZD1222 doses, spike-specific TCR breadth and depth were significantly higher than at day 0 and than in MenACWY recipients.

The CDR3, from cysteine to phenylalanine, totals 14 residues. The CDR3 DNA has 42 bases and is translated from base 1. Trimmed from V: 0 bases; trimmed from J: 4 bases; junction bases lacking a gene match: 1. Sequences SGHRS (CDR1) and YFSETQ (CDR2) are obtained from the germline V gene. For this clone: It has no known antigen specificity. No base-level quality is on record; no much larger clone is a single base apart.

Interpreted using the paper, the time point label stands for: baseline before first vaccination. The vaccinee samples were drawn from two UK trials, COV001 and COV002, one of which was a single-blind randomized controlled phase 2/3 trial testing AZD1222 (ChAdOx1 nCoV-19) in healthy adults. Trial participant PBMC samples were collected at day 0 and day 28 after the second dose for TCRbeta chain sequencing. The CDR3 regions of human TCRbeta chains were analyzed by immunosequencing. Turning to the authors' computational methods: Repertoire TCRs were checked for matches against a reference library of SARS-CoV-2-specific TCRs that had been generated using the MIRA antigen-specificity platform. Breadth was defined as the fraction of unique TCRs that were SARS-CoV-2-associated, and depth was defined as the fraction of total T cells that were SARS-CoV-2-associated. Each spike-specific TCR was assigned to its reactive spike region and to a CD4 or CD8 class using the MIRA data. Log10-transformed breadth and depth values were compared by one-way ANOVA with Sidak's multiple comparisons tests. The clones in this table, taken by TCRdb from immuneACCESS, are in-frame only. Not every clone is retained; where verified, under half of the shortfall comes from an unresolved V gene, and the cause of the rest is unknown. That table gives V, J and clone size, and the DNA gave D and trimming. This sample comprises some 160,000 clones, 93% of them detected only once. The top ten constitute approximately 0.88% of the sample.

The starting material was peripheral blood, obtained on day 0 of AZD1222 vaccination. The chain uses TRBV5-1 and TRBJ1-3; 7 of the junction bases match TRBD1. The TCR sequence derives from an adult in good health. The CDR3 protein sequence reads: CASSLDRGGNTIYF. In nucleotide form, the sequence is TGCGCCAGCAGCTTGGACAGGGGAGGAAACACCATATATTTT.